The 2 T cell receptor beta chains presented below share a single source sample, sequenced in a study of blood T cell repertoires in COVID-19. Generated by immunoSEQ multiplex PCR, the TCRdb table keeps only in-frame clones and is missing some. The sample has hundreds of thousands of clones; approximately 83% are singletons. Sequenced: peripheral blood. The receptors were gathered from a woman in her forties or fifties with acute or convalescent COVID-19.

The count of this clone is one. Here the CDR3 reads CASSQSRVLGSATNEKLFF. CDR3 DNA sequence: TGCGCCAGCAGCCAGTCGAGGGTTCTAGGGAGTGCAACTAATGAAAAACTGTTTTTT. The chain carries TRBV4-3 and TRBJ1-4; D is ambiguous. Germline CDR1 and CDR2: LGHNA and YSLEER. The CDR3 runs to 19 residues. V was trimmed by 3 bases and J by 0 bases, leaving 20 bases between them.

A remark on this clone: The junction shows a germline mismatch at one end, possibly a read error. The sample holds other DNA sequences that translate to the same CDR3. The rearrangement joins TRBV7-2 to TRBJ2-3, with unresolved D. Germline CDR1 and CDR2: SGHTA and FQGNSA. The CDR3 sequence is 14 residues long. The CDR3 loop reads CASSLVVSADTQYF. In nucleotides, the CDR3 is TGTGCCAGCAGTTTAGTTGTGTCGGCAGATACGCAGTATTTT.